This TCR beta chain is drawn from a study of blood T cell repertoires in COVID-19. Study background: Sites across the United States, Italy and Spain contributed samples from acute and convalescent COVID-19.

Adults between about 18 and 95 years of age took part from under 25 US areas. Participants had their cohort set by participant-reported clinical history. Only in-frame clones appear in the TCRdb table, and some are missing; sequencing was by immunoSEQ multiplex PCR. Of around 180,000 clones in the sample, 84% were seen once. The source of this sequence is a man in his fifties who had recovered from COVID-19. The sample taken for sequencing was PBMCs or T cells enriched from blood (not recorded which).

The CDR3 DNA is TGTGCCAGCAGCCGAGACTCCCGCCGGTCACCCCTCCACTTT. It is translated as CASSRDSRRSPLHF. The chain is built from TRBV6-2 or TRBV6-3 and TRBJ1-6; D call uncertain. This CDR3 is built from 14 residues. Germline CDR1 is MNHEY and CDR2 is SVGEGT. The germline V and J ends were trimmed by 6 bases and 10 bases, with 16 bases remaining between them.